This TCR beta chain was found in a study of blood T cell repertoires in COVID-19. V dropped 3 bases and J dropped 3 bases, with 4 bases sitting between them. The CDR3 extends over 11 amino acids. Germline assignment: CDR1 SQVTM and CDR2 ANQGSEA. The data were produced by immunoSEQ multiplex PCR, yet TCRdb's version contains in-frame clones alone and is incomplete. This sample has about 180,000 clones; about 83% occur once, and the top ten carry 8% to 10%. This chain uses TRBV29-1 with TRBJ2-3; no clear D gene. This clonotype originated in a woman younger than 45 who had recovered from COVID-19. The sequenced sample consisted of PBMCs or T cells enriched from blood (not recorded which). The CDR3 loop is CSVDPTDTQYF. The CDR3 DNA follows: TGCAGCGTTGATCCTACAGATACGCAGTATTTT.